Listed below are T cell receptor beta chains from one sample, sequenced in a study of shared clonotypes between healthy human individuals. Sequenced by immunoSEQ multiplex PCR; TCRdb stores in-frame clones only, minus some. Here the sample spans around 700,000 clones, roughly 94% being singletons. Source material: naive CD8+ T cells sorted from blood. These receptors all come from a man aged 25-45 years in good health. CDR3s include the opening cysteine and the closing phenylalanine or tryptophan. D genes are given only for firm matches. Only some rows state a clone size, as once, few, many or a class for expanded clones.

CDR3aa: CASSVGFSYEQYF
CDR3nt: TGTGCCAGCAGCGTAGGGTTCTCCTACGAGCAGTACTTC
abundance: once
d_gene: .
v_gene: TRBV9
j_gene: TRBJ2-7

CDR3aa: CASSSGGLAGGLYEQYF
CDR3nt: TGTGCCAGCAGCTCGGGGGGACTAGCGGGAGGGCTTTACGAGCAGTACTTC
abundance: .
d_gene: TRBD2
v_gene: TRBV7-2
j_gene: TRBJ2-7

CDR3aa: CASSLAEGPPGQGDYEQYF
CDR3nt: TGCGCCAGCAGCTTGGCCGAGGGGCCCCCGGGACAGGGCGACTACGAGCAGTACTTC
abundance: .
d_gene: TRBD1
v_gene: TRBV5-1
j_gene: TRBJ2-7

CDR3aa: CASSTGRGSGANVLTF
CDR3nt: TGTGCCAGCAGCACGGGACGAGGCTCTGGGGCCAACGTCCTGACTTTC
abundance: .
d_gene: .
v_gene: TRBV11-2
j_gene: TRBJ2-6

CDR3aa: CASSWAGQTTGELFF
CDR3nt: TGTGCCAGCAGCTGGGCGGGACAGACCACCGGGGAGCTGTTTTTT
abundance: once
d_gene: .
v_gene: TRBV7-9
j_gene: TRBJ2-2

CDR3aa: CASSLAAEQYF
CDR3nt: TGTGCCAGCAGCTTGGCCGCCGAGCAGTACTTC
abundance: .
d_gene: .
v_gene: TRBV11-2
j_gene: TRBJ2-7

CDR3aa: CASRPSGRFNNEQFF
CDR3nt: TGTGCCAGTAGACCCTCGGGACGCTTTAACAATGAGCAGTTCTTC
abundance: .
d_gene: .
v_gene: TRBV19
j_gene: TRBJ2-1

CDR3aa: CASRVQGAVYNEQFF
CDR3nt: TGTGCCAGCAGAGTCCAGGGGGCCGTATACAATGAGCAGTTCTTC
abundance: .
d_gene: TRBD1
v_gene: TRBV28
j_gene: TRBJ2-1

CDR3aa: CASSFSGEQYF
CDR3nt: TGTGCCAGCAGTTTCTCGGGGGAGCAGTACTTC
abundance: .
d_gene: .
v_gene: TRBV28
j_gene: TRBJ2-7

CDR3aa: CASSVASTGEDTGELFF
CDR3nt: TGTGCCAGCAGCGTAGCGTCAACAGGGGAGGACACCGGGGAGCTGTTTTTT
abundance: .
d_gene: .
v_gene: TRBV9
j_gene: TRBJ2-2

CDR3aa: CASSRNDRGGFDSTDTQYF
CDR3nt: TGTGCCAGCAGCCGGAATGACAGGGGAGGGTTTGACAGCACAGATACGCAGTATTTT
abundance: .
d_gene: .
v_gene: TRBV9
j_gene: TRBJ2-3

CDR3aa: CASSRWPRDTGELFF
CDR3nt: TGTGCCAGCAGCCGGTGGCCCCGGGACACCGGGGAGCTGTTTTTT
abundance: .
d_gene: .
v_gene: TRBV27
j_gene: TRBJ2-2

CDR3aa: CASLGCHPHKVGPF
CDR3nt: TGTGCCAGCCTAGGATGTCATCCACACAAAGTCGGGCCTTTC
abundance: few
d_gene: .
v_gene: TRBV5-8
j_gene: TRBJ2-6

CDR3aa: CSVQGERALSYNEQFF
CDR3nt: TGCAGCGTTCAAGGGGAGCGGGCGCTCTCCTACAATGAGCAGTTCTTC
abundance: .
d_gene: .
v_gene: TRBV29-1
j_gene: TRBJ2-1

CDR3aa: CASSTPTDLQETQYF
CDR3nt: TGTGCCAGCAGCACCCCGACAGACTTACAAGAGACCCAGTACTTC
abundance: .
d_gene: .
v_gene: TRBV7-9
j_gene: TRBJ2-5

CDR3aa: CANPTSGSTGELFF
CDR3nt: TGTGCCAACCCGACTAGCGGGAGCACCGGGGAGCTGTTTTTT
abundance: .
d_gene: TRBD2
v_gene: TRBV25-1
j_gene: TRBJ2-2

CDR3aa: CASSYPATEHNEQFF
CDR3nt: TGTGCCAGCAGTTATCCCGCCACGGAGCACAATGAGCAGTTCTTC
abundance: .
d_gene: .
v_gene: TRBV6-9
j_gene: TRBJ2-1

CDR3aa: CASSAGLAGAADTQYF
CDR3nt: TGTGCCAGCAGCGCGGGACTAGCGGGAGCCGCAGATACGCAGTATTTT
abundance: .
d_gene: TRBD2
v_gene: TRBV9
j_gene: TRBJ2-3

CDR3aa: CASSYSVERGNEQYF
CDR3nt: TGTGCCAGCAGTTACTCGGTGGAGAGGGGAAACGAGCAGTACTTC
abundance: .
d_gene: .
v_gene: TRBV6-6
j_gene: TRBJ2-7

CDR3aa: CSGKATSGSGELFF
CDR3nt: TGCAGCGGCAAGGCTACGTCCGGGTCCGGGGAGCTGTTTTTT
abundance: .
d_gene: .
v_gene: TRBV29-1
j_gene: TRBJ2-2

CDR3aa: CASRDGRAYEQYF
CDR3nt: TGTGCCAGCAGGGACGGGAGAGCCTACGAGCAGTACTTC
abundance: .
d_gene: .
v_gene: TRBV28
j_gene: TRBJ2-7

CDR3aa: CASSYSASGSYEQYF
CDR3nt: TGTGCCAGCAGTTACTCGGCTAGCGGGTCCTACGAGCAGTACTTC
abundance: .
d_gene: TRBD2
v_gene: TRBV6-6
j_gene: TRBJ2-7

CDR3aa: CASSILDRRGAEAFF
CDR3nt: TGTGCCAGCAGTATACTGGACCGCCGCGGTGCTGAAGCTTTCTTT
abundance: .
d_gene: .
v_gene: TRBV27
j_gene: TRBJ1-1

CDR3aa: CASSLGDTFPGNYGYTF
CDR3nt: TGCGCCAGCAGCTTGGGGGACACATTTCCCGGTAACTATGGCTACACCTTC
abundance: .
d_gene: .
v_gene: TRBV5-1
j_gene: TRBJ1-2

CDR3aa: CASSVPRTSGRNEQFF
CDR3nt: TGTGCCAGCAGCGTACCGAGGACTAGCGGGAGGAATGAGCAGTTCTTC
abundance: .
d_gene: TRBD2
v_gene: TRBV9
j_gene: TRBJ2-1

CDR3aa: CASTGGPYEQYF
CDR3nt: TGTGCCAGCACGGGTGGGCCCTACGAGCAGTACTTC
abundance: .
d_gene: .
v_gene: TRBV27
j_gene: TRBJ2-7

CDR3aa: CASSPTDRASPEQYF
CDR3nt: TGTGCCAGCAGCCCTACCGACCGGGCCTCTCCCGAGCAGTACTTC
abundance: .
d_gene: .
v_gene: TRBV7-9
j_gene: TRBJ2-7

CDR3aa: CSVLTAETYNTGELFF
CDR3nt: TGCAGCGTTTTGACGGCAGAAACTTACAACACCGGGGAGCTGTTTTTT
abundance: .
d_gene: .
v_gene: TRBV29-1
j_gene: TRBJ2-2

CDR3aa: CASSRPRDGNTIYF
CDR3nt: TGTGCCAGCAGCCGCCCCAGGGACGGAAACACCATATATTTT
abundance: .
d_gene: .
v_gene: TRBV7-9
j_gene: TRBJ1-3

CDR3aa: CASSLPGGELFF
CDR3nt: TGTGCCAGCAGCCTTCCCGGCGGGGAGCTGTTTTTT
abundance: .
d_gene: .
v_gene: TRBV7-8
j_gene: TRBJ2-2

CDR3aa: CASSRDYNEQFF
CDR3nt: TGTGCCAGCAGTCGGGACTACAATGAGCAGTTCTTC
abundance: .
d_gene: .
v_gene: TRBV7-9
j_gene: TRBJ2-1

CDR3aa: CASSVSGAKETQYF
CDR3nt: TGTGCCAGCAGCGTTTCCGGGGCCAAAGAGACCCAGTACTTC
abundance: .
d_gene: .
v_gene: TRBV7-9
j_gene: TRBJ2-5

CDR3aa: CASSASGANVLTF
CDR3nt: TGTGCCAGCAGCGCCTCTGGGGCCAACGTCCTGACTTTC
abundance: few
d_gene: .
v_gene: TRBV9
j_gene: TRBJ2-6

CDR3aa: CASMPDIGYEQYF
CDR3nt: TGTGCCAGCATGCCGGACATAGGCTACGAGCAGTACTTC
abundance: .
d_gene: .
v_gene: TRBV28
j_gene: TRBJ2-7

CDR3aa: CASSLGGLTDTQYF
CDR3nt: TGTGCCAGCAGCTTGGGGGGACTGACAGACACGCAGTATTTT
abundance: .
d_gene: .
v_gene: TRBV5-6
j_gene: TRBJ2-3

CDR3aa: CASSPNVLAVPDTQYF
CDR3nt: TGTGCCAGCAGCCCCAATGTCCTAGCTGTCCCAGATACGCAGTATTTT
abundance: .
d_gene: .
v_gene: TRBV7-8
j_gene: TRBJ2-3

CDR3aa: CASCARQFGPDTQYF
CDR3nt: TGCGCCAGCTGCGCTAGACAGTTTGGCCCAGATACGCAGTATTTT
abundance: .
d_gene: .
v_gene: TRBV5-1
j_gene: TRBJ2-3

CDR3aa: CASSSVYEQYF
CDR3nt: TGTGCCAGCAGTAGTGTCTACGAGCAGTACTTC
abundance: .
d_gene: .
v_gene: TRBV28
j_gene: TRBJ2-7

CDR3aa: CASSYGPADEQYF
CDR3nt: TGTGCCAGCAGCTACGGACCGGCGGACGAGCAGTACTTC
abundance: once
d_gene: .
v_gene: TRBV7-9
j_gene: TRBJ2-7

CDR3aa: CASSLKVNYEQYF
CDR3nt: TGTGCCAGCAGTTTAAAAGTAAACTACGAGCAGTACTTC
abundance: .
d_gene: .
v_gene: TRBV27
j_gene: TRBJ2-7

CDR3aa: CAFKPTTYGYTF
CDR3nt: TGTGCCTTTAAACCGACAACCTATGGCTACACCTTC
abundance: once
d_gene: .
v_gene: TRBV30
j_gene: TRBJ1-2

CDR3aa: CASSHQNKYNEQFF
CDR3nt: TGTGCCAGCAGCCACCAGAACAAATACAATGAGCAGTTCTTC
abundance: .
d_gene: .
v_gene: TRBV14
j_gene: TRBJ2-1

CDR3aa: CASSQEDVGAWSYEQYF
CDR3nt: TGCGCCAGCAGCCAAGAGGATGTGGGGGCTTGGTCCTACGAGCAGTACTTC
abundance: .
d_gene: .
v_gene: TRBV4-1
j_gene: TRBJ2-7

CDR3aa: CASGSGDRGRDNEQFF
CDR3nt: TGTGCTAGTGGTTCTGGGGACAGGGGGAGGGACAATGAGCAGTTCTTC
abundance: .
d_gene: TRBD1
v_gene: TRBV12-5
j_gene: TRBJ2-1

CDR3aa: CAISQGVTNEKLFF
CDR3nt: TGTGCCATCAGCCAGGGAGTAACTAATGAAAAACTGTTTTTT
abundance: .
d_gene: .
v_gene: TRBV10-3
j_gene: TRBJ1-4

CDR3aa: CASSQITSGSGEQYF
CDR3nt: TGTGCCAGCAGCCAAATTACTAGCGGGAGCGGCGAGCAGTACTTC
abundance: .
d_gene: TRBD2
v_gene: TRBV7-9
j_gene: TRBJ2-7

CDR3aa: CASSFVGEQFF
CDR3nt: TGTGCCAGCAGTTTCGTGGGAGAGCAGTTCTTC
abundance: .
d_gene: .
v_gene: TRBV28
j_gene: TRBJ2-1

CDR3aa: CASSPLDRAYSNQPQHF
CDR3nt: TGTGCCAGCAGCCCACTCGACAGGGCTTATAGCAATCAGCCCCAGCATTTT
abundance: .
d_gene: TRBD1
v_gene: TRBV28
j_gene: TRBJ1-5